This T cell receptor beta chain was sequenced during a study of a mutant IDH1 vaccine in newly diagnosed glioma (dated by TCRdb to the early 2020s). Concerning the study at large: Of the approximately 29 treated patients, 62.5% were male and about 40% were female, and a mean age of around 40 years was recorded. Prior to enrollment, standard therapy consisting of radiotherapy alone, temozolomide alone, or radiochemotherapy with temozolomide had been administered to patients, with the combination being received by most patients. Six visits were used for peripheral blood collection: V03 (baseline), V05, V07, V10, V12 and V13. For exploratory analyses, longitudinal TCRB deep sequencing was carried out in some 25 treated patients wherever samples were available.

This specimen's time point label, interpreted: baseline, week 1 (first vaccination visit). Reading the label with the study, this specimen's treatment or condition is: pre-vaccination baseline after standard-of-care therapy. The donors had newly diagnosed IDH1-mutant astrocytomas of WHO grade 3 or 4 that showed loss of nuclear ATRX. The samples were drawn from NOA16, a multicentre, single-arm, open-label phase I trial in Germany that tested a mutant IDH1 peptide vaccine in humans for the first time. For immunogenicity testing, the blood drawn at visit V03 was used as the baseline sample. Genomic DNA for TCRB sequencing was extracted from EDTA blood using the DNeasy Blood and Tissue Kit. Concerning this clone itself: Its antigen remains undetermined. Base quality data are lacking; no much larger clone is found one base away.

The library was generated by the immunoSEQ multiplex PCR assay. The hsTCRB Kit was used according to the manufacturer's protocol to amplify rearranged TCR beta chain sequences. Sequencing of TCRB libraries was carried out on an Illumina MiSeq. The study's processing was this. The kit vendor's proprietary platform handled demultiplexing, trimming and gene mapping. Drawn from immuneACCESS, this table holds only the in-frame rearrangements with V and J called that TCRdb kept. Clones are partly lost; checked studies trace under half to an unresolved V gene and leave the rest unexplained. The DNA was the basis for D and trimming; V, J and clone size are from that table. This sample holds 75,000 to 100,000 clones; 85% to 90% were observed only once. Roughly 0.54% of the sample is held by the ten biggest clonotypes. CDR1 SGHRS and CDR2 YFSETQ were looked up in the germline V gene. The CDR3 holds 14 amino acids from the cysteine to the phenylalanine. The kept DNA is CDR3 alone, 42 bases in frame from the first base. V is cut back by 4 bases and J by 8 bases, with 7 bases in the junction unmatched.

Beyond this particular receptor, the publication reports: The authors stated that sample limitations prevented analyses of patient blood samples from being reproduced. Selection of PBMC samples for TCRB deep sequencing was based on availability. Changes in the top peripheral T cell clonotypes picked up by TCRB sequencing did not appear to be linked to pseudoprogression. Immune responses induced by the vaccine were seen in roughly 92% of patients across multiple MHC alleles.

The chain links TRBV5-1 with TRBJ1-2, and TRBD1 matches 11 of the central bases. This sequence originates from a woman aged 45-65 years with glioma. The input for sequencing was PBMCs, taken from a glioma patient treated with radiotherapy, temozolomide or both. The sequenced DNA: TGCGCCAGCAGCGTCGGACAGGGGGCGGAGGGCTACACCTTC. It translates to CASSVGQGAEGYTF.